The 14 T cell receptor beta chains given below trace back to one sample, sequenced in a study of cytomegalovirus exposure and HLA in healthy donors. 60 Vbeta and 13 Jbeta primers were used in PCR. The repertoire was sequenced with immunoSEQ multiplex PCR; TCRdb's copy has only in-frame clones and lacks some. The sample carries 11,000 to 15,000 clones, 55% to 75% recorded once. Sequencing used PBMCs. These TCRs come from a woman aged 45-65 years in good health and CMV-seropositive.

This chain uses TRBV6-5 with TRBJ1-4; TRBD1 might be the D (6 bases). The ends were cut back, 0 bases at V and 5 bases at J, with 7 bases in the middle. This CDR3 contains 14 residues. Looked up from germline, CDR1 is MNHEY and CDR2 is SVGAGI. The CDR3 is CASSYSGANEKLFF. The CDR3 DNA sequence: TGTGCCAGCAGTTACTCGGGGGCGAATGAAAAACTGTTTTTT.

The rearrangement links TRBV29-1 to TRBJ1-1; D gene unclear. The CDR3 consists of 11 residues. The V gene lost 8 bases and the J gene lost 4 bases, with 11 bases spanning the gap. The germline V gene encodes CDR1 SQVTM and CDR2 ANQGSEA. The CDR3 region is CSFRGGTEAFF. CDR3 nucleotide sequence: TGCAGCTTCCGCGGAGGCACTGAAGCTTTCTTT.

This chain links TRBV6-1 with TRBJ2-5; no clear D. The CDR3 consists of 10 residues. CDR1 and CDR2 (germline): MNHNS, SASEGT. The ends were cut back, 10 bases at V and 5 bases at J, with 8 bases in the middle. CDR3 nucleotide sequence: TGTGCCATCCAATTCGAGACCCAGTACTTC. Translation: CAIQFETQYF.

The chain combines TRBV6-5 with TRBJ2-5; 16 bases are shared with TRBD2. Unmatched junction bases numbered 5, after V lost 7 bases and J lost 6 bases. The CDR3 is 15 amino acids. Germline-derived CDR1 and CDR2 are MNHEY and SVGAGI. The CDR3 is CASTRGLAGGQTQYF. The CDR3 DNA is TGTGCCAGCACCAGGGGACTAGCGGGAGGGCAGACCCAGTACTTC.

V gene TRBV9 combines with J gene TRBJ1-1, with D uncertain. Trimming took off 4 bases at V and 4 bases at J, with 14 bases between the two ends. Germline V gives CDR1 SGDLS, CDR2 YYNGEE. The CDR3 length is 14 residues. CDR3 sequence reads: CASSLGLMTTEAFF. CDR3 in DNA: TGTGCCAGCAGCCTCGGACTGATGACCACTGAAGCTTTCTTT.

The chain has TRBV5-1 and TRBJ1-5; possibly TRBD1 for D (6 bases). The CDR3 has 14 amino acids. Germline V gene lookup returns CDR1 SGHRS and CDR2 YFSETQ. V was pared by 2 bases and J by 4 bases, with 10 bases between. CDR3 DNA: TGCGCCAGCAGCTTAAATACAGGGAATCAGCCCCAGCATTTT. Encoded protein: CASSLNTGNQPQHF.

This clone has more than one count but fewer than ten. A far larger clone is one base from this, pointing to a likely read error. The chain is built from TRBV6-1 and TRBJ1-5, with TRBD1 matching 7 bases. Germline CDR1 reads MNHNS; CDR2 reads SASEGT. This CDR3 spans 15 amino acids. J lost 7 bases, V lost 10 bases, and 16 bases had no gene match. The CDR3 sequence: CATALRQGREQPQHF. The CDR3 DNA sequence: TGTGCCACCGCACTTAGACAGGGAAGGGAGCAGCCCCAGCATTTT.

The chain combines TRBV28 with TRBJ1-1; D is unclear. This CDR3 has 13 amino acids. Trimming shortened V by 2 bases and J by 5 bases, and 9 bases separated the two germline ends. Germline CDR1 reads MDHEN; CDR2 reads SYDVKM. CDR3 sequence (DNA): TGTGCCAGCAGTTTAAGCTCAGGAACTGAAGCTTTCTTT. Amino acids: CASSLSSGTEAFF.

Details on this clone: Lacking the conserved final phenylalanine or tryptophan, this CDR3 likely reflects a read error. This sequence joins TRBV29-1 and TRBJ1-4, with D hard to call. The V and J ends lost 6 bases and 7 bases respectively, with 21 bases between them. The CDR3 is 15 residues long. Looked up from germline, CDR1 is SQVTM and CDR2 is ANQGSEA. CDR3 amino acids: CSVAQNLGGSEKLFV. The CDR3 bases are TGCAGCGTAGCTCAAAATTTGGGAGGAAGTGAAAAACTGTTTGTT.

The rearrangement links TRBV29-1 to TRBJ2-3; no firm D call. Germline values: CDR1 SQVTM, CDR2 ANQGSEA. The CDR3 covers 12 residues. V was pared by 3 bases and J by 4 bases, with 8 bases between. CDR3 region: CSVEPLPDTQYF. CDR3 DNA sequence: TGCAGCGTTGAGCCCCTACCAGATACGCAGTATTTT.

V is TRBV6-5 and J is TRBJ1-5; D gene ambiguous. The CDR3 sequence is 15 residues long. Germline V lookup: CDR1 MNHEY, CDR2 SVGAGI. Trimming cost V 0 bases and J 10 bases, with 16 bases left between them. CDR3 DNA sequence: TGTGCCAGCAGTTACTCGGGTACAGCACAAACCCCCCAGCATTTT. This translates into CASSYSGTAQTPQHF.

The chain joins TRBV29-1 to TRBJ1-1; D is uncertain. The V end was cut by 4 bases, the J end by 4 bases, with 7 bases between. CDR1 and CDR2 (germline): SQVTM, ANQGSEA. This CDR3 is 11 amino acids long. The CDR3 sequence: CSVGPGTEAFF. CDR3 sequence (DNA): TGCAGCGTTGGTCCGGGCACTGAAGCTTTCTTT.

The CDR3 loop is CASSLGGSFDEQYF. The CDR3, as DNA: TGTGCCAGCAGCTTGGGCGGGAGTTTCGACGAGCAGTACTTC. V usage is TRBV7-8 and J usage is TRBJ2-7, with 7 positions matching TRBD2. The CDR3 consists of 14 residues. CDR1 and CDR2 from the germline V gene are SGHVS and FQNEAQ. V lost 3 bases to trimming and J lost 5 bases; unmatched junction nucleotides: 7.

This clone was counted only a few times. This chain's CDR3 is CASSQDRVGEQYF. The CDR3 coding sequence is TGTGCCAGCAGCCAGGACAGGGTTGGCGAGCAGTACTTC. V gene TRBV7-6 combines with J gene TRBJ2-7, with 8 bases lining up with TRBD1. V lost 5 bases and J lost 6; bases outside the gene matches: 6. CDR3 size: 13 residues. From germline, CDR1 is SGHVS and CDR2 FNYEAQ.